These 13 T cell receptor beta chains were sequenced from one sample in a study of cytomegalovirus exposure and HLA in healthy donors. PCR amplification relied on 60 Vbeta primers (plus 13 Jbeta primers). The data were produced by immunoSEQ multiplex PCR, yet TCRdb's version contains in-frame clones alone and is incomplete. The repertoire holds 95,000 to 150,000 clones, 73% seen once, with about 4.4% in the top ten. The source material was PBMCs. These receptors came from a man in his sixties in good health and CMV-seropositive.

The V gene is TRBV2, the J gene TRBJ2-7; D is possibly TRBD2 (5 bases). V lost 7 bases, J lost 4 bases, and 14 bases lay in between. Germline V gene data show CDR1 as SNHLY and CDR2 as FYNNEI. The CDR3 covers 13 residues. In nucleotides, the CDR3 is TGTGCCAGCACGAGGGCCTACGAATACGAGCAGTACTTC. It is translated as CASTRAYEYEQYF.

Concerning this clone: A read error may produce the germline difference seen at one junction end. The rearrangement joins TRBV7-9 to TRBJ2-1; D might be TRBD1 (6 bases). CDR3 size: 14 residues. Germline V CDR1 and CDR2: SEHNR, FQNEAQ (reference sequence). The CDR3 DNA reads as TGTTCCAGCAGCCTTCAAAGGGACATGGATGAGCAGTTCTTC. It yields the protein CSSSLQRDMDEQFF.

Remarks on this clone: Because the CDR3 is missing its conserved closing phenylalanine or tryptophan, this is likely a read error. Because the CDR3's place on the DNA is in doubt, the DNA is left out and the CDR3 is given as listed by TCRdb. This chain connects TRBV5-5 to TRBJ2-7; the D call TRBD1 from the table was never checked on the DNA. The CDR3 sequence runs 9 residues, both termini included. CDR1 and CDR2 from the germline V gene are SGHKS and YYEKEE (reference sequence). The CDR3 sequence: CASSRTRQG.

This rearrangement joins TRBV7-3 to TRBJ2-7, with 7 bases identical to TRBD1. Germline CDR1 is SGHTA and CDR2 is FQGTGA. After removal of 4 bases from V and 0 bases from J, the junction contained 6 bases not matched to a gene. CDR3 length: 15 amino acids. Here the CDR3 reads CASSYLGQDSYEQYF. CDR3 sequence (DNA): TGTGCCAGCAGCTATCTCGGACAGGACTCCTACGAGCAGTACTTC.

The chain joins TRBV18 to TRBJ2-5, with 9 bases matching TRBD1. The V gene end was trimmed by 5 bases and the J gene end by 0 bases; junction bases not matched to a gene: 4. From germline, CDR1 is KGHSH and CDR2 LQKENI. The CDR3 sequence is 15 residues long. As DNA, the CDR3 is TGTGCCAGCTCAACGACAGGGGGGGACCAAGAGACCCAGTACTTC. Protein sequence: CASSTTGGDQETQYF.

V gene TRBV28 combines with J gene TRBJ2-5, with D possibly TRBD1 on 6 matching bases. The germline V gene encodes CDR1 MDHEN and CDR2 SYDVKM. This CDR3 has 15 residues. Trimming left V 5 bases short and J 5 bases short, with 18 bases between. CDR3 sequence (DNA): TGTGCCAGCAGTCCCCCGACAGGACAAAGGGAGACCCAGTACTTC. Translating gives CASSPPTGQRETQYF.

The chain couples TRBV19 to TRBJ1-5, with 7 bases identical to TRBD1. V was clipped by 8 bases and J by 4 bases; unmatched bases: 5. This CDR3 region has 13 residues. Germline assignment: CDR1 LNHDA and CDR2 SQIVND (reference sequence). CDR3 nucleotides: TGTGCCAGTCGCGGACAGGTTAATCAGCCCCAGCATTTT. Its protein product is CASRGQVNQPQHF. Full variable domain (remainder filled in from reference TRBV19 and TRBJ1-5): DGGITQSPKYLFRKEGQNVTLSCEQNLNHDAMYWYRQDPGQGLRLIYYSQIVNDFQKGDIAEGYSVSREKKESFPLTVTSAQKNPTAFYLCASRGQVNQPQHFGDGTRLSIL.

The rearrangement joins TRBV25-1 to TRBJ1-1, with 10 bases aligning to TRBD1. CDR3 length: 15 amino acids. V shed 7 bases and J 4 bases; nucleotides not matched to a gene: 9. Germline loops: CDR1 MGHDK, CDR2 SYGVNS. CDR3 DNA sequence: TGTGCCAGCAAAATTGCCGGACAGGGGGGCACTGAAGCTTTCTTT. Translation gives CASKIAGQGGTEAFF.

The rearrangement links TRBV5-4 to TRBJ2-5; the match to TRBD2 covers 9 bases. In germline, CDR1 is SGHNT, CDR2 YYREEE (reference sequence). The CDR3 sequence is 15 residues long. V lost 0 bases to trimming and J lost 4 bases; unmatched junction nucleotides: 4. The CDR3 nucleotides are TGTGCCAGCAGCTTGGATGGCGGGGGGGGAGAGACCCAGTACTTC. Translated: CASSLDGGGGETQYF.

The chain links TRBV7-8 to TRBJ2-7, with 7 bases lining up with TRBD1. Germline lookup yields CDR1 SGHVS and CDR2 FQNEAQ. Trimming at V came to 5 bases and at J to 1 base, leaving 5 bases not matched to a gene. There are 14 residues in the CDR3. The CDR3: CASSLGTASYEQYF. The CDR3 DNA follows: TGTGCCAGCAGCCTTGGGACAGCGTCCTACGAGCAGTACTTC.

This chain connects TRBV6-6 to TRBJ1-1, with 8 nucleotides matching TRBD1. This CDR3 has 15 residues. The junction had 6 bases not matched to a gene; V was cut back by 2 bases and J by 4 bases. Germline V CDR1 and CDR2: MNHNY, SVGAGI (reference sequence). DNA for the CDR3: TGTGCCAGCAGTTACGAGGGCAGGGGGCCCACTGAAGCTTTCTTT. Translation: CASSYEGRGPTEAFF.

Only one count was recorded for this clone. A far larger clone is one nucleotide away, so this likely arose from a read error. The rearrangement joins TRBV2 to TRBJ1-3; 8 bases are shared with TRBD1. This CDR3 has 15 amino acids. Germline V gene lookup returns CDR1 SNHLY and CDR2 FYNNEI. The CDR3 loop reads CVSSRTGYSGNTIYF. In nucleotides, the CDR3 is TGTGTCAGCAGTAGGACAGGGTATTCTGGAAACACCATATATTTT.

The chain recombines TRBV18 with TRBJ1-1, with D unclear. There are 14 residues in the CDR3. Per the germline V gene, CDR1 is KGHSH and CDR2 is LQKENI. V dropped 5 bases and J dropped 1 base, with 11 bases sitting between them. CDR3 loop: CASSSRSENTEAFF. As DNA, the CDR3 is TGTGCCAGCTCATCGCGCTCCGAGAACACTGAAGCTTTCTTT.